This entry lists 8 T cell receptor beta chains sequenced from one sample in a study of blood T cell repertoires in COVID-19. Produced via immunoSEQ multiplex PCR; TCRdb's table is partial and in-frame only. The sample has some 280,000 clones; roughly 90% are singletons. Sequenced material: peripheral blood. The receptors stem from a woman aged 40 to 55 who had recovered from COVID-19.

The gene calls are TRBV10-2 and TRBJ2-1; 8 bases match TRBD2. Looked up from germline, CDR1 is WSHSY and CDR2 is SAAADI. The CDR3 extends over 14 amino acids. J gave up 4 bases and V 8 bases, and 7 bases lay outside the gene matches. The CDR3: CASSTGGRYNEQFF. The CDR3 nucleotides read TGCGCCAGCTCCACTGGCGGGAGGTACAATGAGCAGTTCTTC.

The chain couples TRBV5-1 to TRBJ2-7; TRBD2 aligns across 9 bases. V lost 1 base to trimming and J lost 2 bases; unmatched junction nucleotides: 13. There are 18 residues in the CDR3. CDR1 SGHRS and CDR2 YFSETQ come from the germline V gene. In DNA, the CDR3 is TGCGCCAGCAGCTTGTCTTCCTCGCGGGCTAGCGGGGCCTACGAGCAGTACTTC. It is translated as CASSLSSSRASGAYEQYF.

The chain recombines TRBV28 with TRBJ2-3, with 8 bases lining up with TRBD1. This CDR3 is built from 15 residues. The germline V gene encodes CDR1 MDHEN and CDR2 SYDVKM. The junction had 3 bases not matched to a gene; V was cut back by 3 bases and J by 1 base. For the CDR3, the DNA is TGTGCCAGCAGTTTTCCGGGACAGGGCACAGATACGCAGTATTTT. The encoded protein is CASSFPGQGTDTQYF.

This sequence joins TRBV28 and TRBJ2-1; 14 bases map to TRBD2. The CDR3 is 17 residues long. V shed 1 base and J 5 bases; nucleotides not matched to a gene: 4. The V gene's germline CDR1 is MDHEN and CDR2 SYDVKM. CDR3 in DNA: TGTGCCAGCAGTTTATTGGGACTAGCGGGAGCAAACAATGAGCAGTTCTTC. Translating it yields CASSLLGLAGANNEQFF.

This clone was detected once. The chain carries TRBV30 and TRBJ2-7; D may be TRBD1 (6 bases). Between the trimmed V and J ends, which lost 3 bases and 7 bases, there was a span of 25 bases. The CDR3 loop spans 16 amino acids. Per germline, CDR1 GTSNPN and CDR2 SVGIG (reference sequence). The CDR3 nucleotides read TGTGCCTGGAGCAGACTCAGGACAGCCAATTCGGGGGAGCAGTACTTC. This sequence encodes CAWSRLRTANSGEQYF.

The chain has TRBV30 and TRBJ2-1, with a tentative D call TRBD2 (5 bases). The CDR3 consists of 15 residues. With 0 bases removed from V and 5 bases from J, the gap between germline ends came to 14 bases. In germline, CDR1 is GTSNPN, CDR2 SVGIG (reference sequence). The CDR3 nucleotides are TGTGCCTGGAGTGTACGAGGGTGGTATGACAATGAGCAGTTCTTC. Its translation: CAWSVRGWYDNEQFF.

The rearrangement joins TRBV27 to TRBJ2-1; 7 bases are a match to TRBD2. V lost 5 bases and J lost 6; bases outside the gene matches: 13. This CDR3 is 16 amino acids long. Germline V lookup: CDR1 MNHEY, CDR2 SMNVEV (reference sequence). The CDR3 region is CASSTKGLRAANEQFF. In DNA form, the CDR3 reads TGTGCCAGCAGTACAAAGGGACTAAGGGCAGCCAATGAGCAGTTCTTC.

This clone was observed once. The V gene is TRBV11-2, the J gene TRBJ2-7; TRBD2 matches 7 bases. The ends lost 3 bases at V and 0 bases at J; junction bases unmatched: 8. The CDR3 sequence is 16 residues long. Germline CDR1 reads SGHAT; CDR2 reads FQNNGV. CDR3 DNA sequence: TGTGCCAGCAGCTTCTTGAGACGGGGGGACTCCTACGAGCAGTACTTC. Translating it yields CASSFLRRGDSYEQYF. The full variable domain, with the rest looked up from reference TRBV11-2 and TRBJ2-7, is EAGVAQSPRYKIIEKRQSVAFWCNPISGHATLYWYQQILGQGPKLLIQFQNNGVVDDSQLPKDRFSAERLKGVDSTLKIQPAKLEDSAVYLCASSFLRRGDSYEQYFGPGTRLTVT.